This T cell receptor beta chain originates from a study of blood T cell repertoires in COVID-19. Looking at the study overall: The samples span acute and convalescent COVID-19 from the United States, Italy and Spain.

The CDR3 has 15 residues. V shed 0 bases, J shed 5 bases, and the junction held 3 bases outside the gene matches. CDR1 and CDR2 (germline): SGHTS, YDEGEE. The authors' processing: From reference gene primer amplification, estimates of nucleated cell counts were derived. The protocol was immunoSEQ multiplex PCR, while the TCRdb copy is restricted to in-frame clones and leaves out a portion. D and trimming come from the DNA, and the V and J calls and clone size come from that table. The table lists hundreds of thousands of clones, roughly 87% of them singletons. The chain couples TRBV5-8 to TRBJ2-1, with 9 bases fitting TRBD2. The clonotype comes from a woman aged 18-29 years with acute COVID-19. The sequencing sample was made of PBMCs or T cells enriched from blood (not recorded which). CDR3 loop: CASSLGLAEDNEQFF. In DNA form, the CDR3 reads TGTGCCAGCAGCTTGGGACTAGCGGAAGACAATGAGCAGTTCTTC.